Below, 20 T cell receptor beta chains from the same sample are listed, as sequenced in a study of quantifying T cell responses using KT2 cells. Study at large: cDNA was made from DNase-treated RNA using alpha and beta constant primers.

An oligo carrying a UMI was ligated to the cDNA 3' end. An equimolar mix of RC1.1 and RC1.2 primed the beta chain across TRBC1 and TRBC2. TCRdb reanalysed the UMI-ligation and nested PCR reads using MiXCR and keeps one entry per CDR3 protein. The table records about 32,000 distinct CDR3 sequences, about 7.3% of them present only once. Sequenced: PBMCs spiked with cells of the T cell clone KT2. The receptors stem from a human donor.

V is TRBV11-2 and J is TRBJ2-6; 8 bases agree with TRBD1. Trimming at V came to 6 bases and at J to 0 bases, leaving 13 bases not matched to a gene. Per the germline V gene, CDR1 is SGHAT and CDR2 is FQNNGV. The CDR3 contains 19 residues. CDR3 in amino acids: CASRPIRQGTYSGANVLTF. The DNA of the CDR3 is TGTGCCAGCAGACCAATAAGACAGGGGACCTACTCTGGGGCCAACGTCCTGACTTTC.

This clonotype was seen many times. The CDR3 here is CSALLATEQYF. In nucleotides, the CDR3 is TGCAGTGCTCTCCTAGCTACCGAGCAGTACTTC. This rearrangement joins TRBV20-1 to TRBJ2-7, with D possibly TRBD2 on 5 matching bases. V gave up 5 bases and J gave up 6 bases, with 11 bases separating them. The CDR3 extends over 11 amino acids. From germline, CDR1 is DFQATT and CDR2 SNEGSKA (reference sequence).

This clonotype was seen repeatedly, ten times or more. The V gene is TRBV20-1, the J gene TRBJ1-1, with D unresolved. Germline assignment: CDR1 DFQATT and CDR2 SNEGSKA (reference sequence). V was pared by 0 bases and J by 7 bases, with 6 bases between. The CDR3 is 11 residues long. This CDR3 is CSARDRDEAFF. For the CDR3, the DNA is TGCAGTGCTAGAGATAGGGATGAAGCTTTCTTT.

This clonotype was observed a handful of times. This sequence joins TRBV9 and TRBJ2-3; 8 nucleotides agree with TRBD1. CDR1 is SGDLS and CDR2 is YYNGEE in the germline V gene. With 2 bases clipped from V and 1 base from J, the junction kept 3 bases outside the gene matches. The CDR3 is made up of 15 amino acids. CDR3 amino acids: CASSVQGAGTDTQYF. The DNA of the CDR3 is TGTGCCAGCAGCGTTCAGGGGGCCGGCACAGATACGCAGTATTTT.

The sample holds a few counts of this clonotype. The chain combines TRBV4-3 with TRBJ2-5, with D possibly called TRBD1 or TRBD2 (5 bases each). This CDR3 contains 14 residues. Germline V CDR1 and CDR2: LGHNA, YSLEER. Trimming shortened V by 1 base and J by 4 bases, and 10 bases separated the two germline ends. The CDR3 is CASSQGGTPETQYF. For the CDR3, the DNA is TGCGCCAGCAGCCAAGGTGGGACCCCAGAGACCCAGTACTTC.

The rearrangement links TRBV12-3 or TRBV12-4 to TRBJ1-6; D call uncertain. The CDR3 length is 12 residues. V lost 11 bases and J 6 bases, leaving 11 bases between the germline ends. CDR3 amino acids: CACGDFNSPLHF. As DNA, the CDR3 is TGTGCCTGCGGGGATTTTAATTCACCCCTCCACTTT.

This clonotype was counted at least ten times. V usage is TRBV12-3 or TRBV12-4 and J usage is TRBJ1-2; 8 nucleotides agree with TRBD1. Trimming removed 7 bases from V and 6 bases from J; junction bases left unmatched: 7. The CDR3 contains 13 residues. CDR3 region: CASTTMTGDGYTF. In DNA form, the CDR3 reads TGTGCCAGCACCACGATGACAGGGGATGGCTACACCTTC.

This rearrangement joins TRBV20-1 to TRBJ2-5, with D perhaps TRBD1 (6 bases). This CDR3 comprises 15 residues. Trimming pared 1 base from V and 1 base from J, leaving 13 bases between. Germline CDR1 and CDR2: DFQATT and SNEGSKA (reference sequence). This CDR3 reads CSARGLRDTQETQYF. In DNA, the CDR3 is TGCAGTGCTAGAGGACTACGGGACACCCAAGAGACCCAGTACTTC.

This clonotype has only a few counts. The rearrangement links TRBV7-2 to TRBJ1-2, with D possibly being TRBD1 (5 bases). Germline-derived CDR1 and CDR2 are SGHTA and FQGNSA. This CDR3 has 16 amino acids. Trimming took off 2 bases at V and 5 bases at J, with 18 bases between the two ends. The CDR3 region is CASSLKSSSGAYGYTF. The CDR3 DNA follows: TGTGCCAGCAGCTTAAAGTCGTCCAGTGGGGCTTATGGCTACACCTTC.

This clonotype occurred many times. The rearrangement uses TRBV6-9 and TRBJ1-2, with TRBD1 identical over 7 bases. J gave up 6 bases and V 5 bases, and 18 bases lay outside the gene matches. CDR3 size: 17 residues. Germline V CDR1 and CDR2: MNHGY, SVAAGI. CDR3: CASSPEAGGTPGDGYTF. For the CDR3, the DNA is TGTGCCAGCAGTCCCGAGGCAGGGGGGACTCCGGGGGATGGCTACACCTTC.

The gene calls are TRBV10-3 and TRBJ2-3; 7 nucleotides line up with TRBD1. The CDR3 is 14 amino acids. V shed 10 bases and J 2 bases; nucleotides not matched to a gene: 9. Germline V CDR1 and CDR2: ENHRY, SYGVKD. The CDR3: CATSGTEDTDTQYF. The CDR3 DNA follows: TGTGCCACGAGTGGGACAGAAGACACAGATACGCAGTATTTT.

At least ten counts were recorded for this clonotype. The gene calls are TRBV28 and TRBJ1-2, with TRBD1 as a possible D gene (5 bases). Looked up from germline, CDR1 is MDHEN and CDR2 is SYDVKM. Trimming removed 3 bases at V and 2 bases at J, with 7 bases between. The CDR3 totals 13 residues. CDR3 residues: CASSLGHNYGYTF. The CDR3 bases are TGTGCCAGCAGTTTGGGGCACAACTATGGCTACACCTTC.

This clonotype was picked up many times. The chain links TRBV5-4 to TRBJ2-3; tentatively, D is TRBD1 (7 bases). Germline CDR1 SGHNT, CDR2 YYREEE (reference sequence). Trimming took 6 bases from V and 6 from J, leaving 35 bases between them. The CDR3 runs 20 residues. CDR3 region: CASIKNGGRGSGRSQDTQYF. The CDR3 DNA follows: TGTGCCAGCATCAAGAACGGGGGCAGGGGGTCGGGGCGTTCACAGGATACGCAGTATTTT.

Comment on this clonotype: One end of the junction fails to match germline, which may point to a read error. The chain recombines TRBV6-1 with TRBJ1-2; tentatively, D is TRBD1 (5 bases). Germline CDR1 and CDR2: MNHNS and SASEGT. The CDR3 spans 15 residues. The CDR3 protein is CASSEVGGNNYGYNF. The CDR3, as DNA: TGTGCCAGCAGTGAAGTTGGGGGAAACAACTATGGCTACAACTTC.

This clonotype occurred many times. The rearrangement links TRBV6-2 or TRBV6-3 to TRBJ1-2; D is unresolved. The CDR3 is 14 residues long. Germline V gives CDR1 MNHEY, CDR2 SVGEGT. The germline V and J ends were trimmed by 0 bases and 7 bases, with 12 bases remaining between them. This CDR3 reads CASSYSRSLSGYTF. The CDR3 bases are TGTGCCAGCAGTTACTCGAGATCCCTCAGTGGCTACACCTTC.

The rearrangement links TRBV2 to TRBJ1-2; possibly TRBD1 for D (5 bases). The germline CDR1 and CDR2 sequences are SNHLY and FYNNEI. The CDR3 is made up of 15 amino acids. V was cut by 4 bases and J by 0 bases, with 12 bases left in between. The CDR3 DNA reads TGTGCCAGCAGTGTAGGAGGGGCCTCTAACTATGGCTACACCTTC. This codes for CASSVGGASNYGYTF.

The rearrangement joins TRBV7-9 to TRBJ2-5, with a possible D match to TRBD1 (6 bases). CDR3 size: 17 residues. The ends were cut back, 5 bases at V and 3 bases at J, with 22 bases in the middle. The germline V gene has CDR1 SEHNR and CDR2 FQNEAQ (reference sequence). The DNA for the CDR3 is TGTGCCAGCAGCCCCGGACCGTCCGGGACACCGAAAGAGACCCAGTACTTC. It translates to CASSPGPSGTPKETQYF.

At least ten counts were recorded for this clonotype. The rearrangement uses TRBV12-3 or TRBV12-4 and TRBJ1-6; a weak D match, TRBD1 (5 bases). V gave up 1 base and J gave up 14 bases, with 9 bases separating them. This CDR3 is 12 amino acids long. In DNA, the CDR3 is TGTGCCAGCAGTTTAGGGGACGCGGCCCTCCACTTT. Translation: CASSLGDAALHF.

This rearrangement joins TRBV12-3 or TRBV12-4 to TRBJ1-2, with 12 bases fitting TRBD1. The V segment lost 5 bases and the J segment 8 bases; nucleotides outside the gene matches: 6. This CDR3 has 14 residues. The CDR3 loop reads CASSHRGTGGGYTF. CDR3 coding DNA: TGTGCCAGCAGTCACCGCGGGACAGGGGGCGGCTACACCTTC.

This clonotype was seen repeatedly, ten times or more. The chain carries TRBV4-3 and TRBJ2-3; D may be TRBD1 or TRBD2 (5 bases each). V shed 0 bases and J shed 1 base, with 11 bases lying between them. CDR1 is LGHNA, CDR2 YSLEER, per germline. This CDR3 is built from 16 residues. The CDR3 DNA reads TGCGCCAGCAGCCAAGAGTTGAGGGGCGGCACAGATACGCAGTATTTT. It yields the protein CASSQELRGGTDTQYF.